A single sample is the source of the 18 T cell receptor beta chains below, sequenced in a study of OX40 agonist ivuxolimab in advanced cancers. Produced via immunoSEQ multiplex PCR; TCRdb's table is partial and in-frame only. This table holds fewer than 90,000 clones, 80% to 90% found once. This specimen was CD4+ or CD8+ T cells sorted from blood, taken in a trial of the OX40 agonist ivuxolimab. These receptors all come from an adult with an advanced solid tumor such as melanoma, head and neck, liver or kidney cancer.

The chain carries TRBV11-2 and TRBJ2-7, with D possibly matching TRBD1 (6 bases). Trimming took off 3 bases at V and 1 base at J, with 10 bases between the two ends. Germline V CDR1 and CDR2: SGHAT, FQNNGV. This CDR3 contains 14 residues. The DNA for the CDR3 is TGTGCCAGCAGCTTGGGGACAAAGTCCTACGAGCAGTACTTC. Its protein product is CASSLGTKSYEQYF.

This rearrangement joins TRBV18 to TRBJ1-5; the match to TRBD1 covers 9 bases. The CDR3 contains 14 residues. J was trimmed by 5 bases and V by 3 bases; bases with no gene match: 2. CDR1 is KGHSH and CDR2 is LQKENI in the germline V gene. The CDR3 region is CASSPGQGDQPQHF. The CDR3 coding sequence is TGTGCCAGCTCACCGGGACAGGGTGATCAGCCCCAGCATTTT.

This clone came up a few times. DNA for the CDR3: TGTGCCAGCAGCCCCCGGGAGTATAGCAATCAGCCCCAGCATTTT. It specifies CASSPREYSNQPQHF. The genes are TRBV7-6 and TRBJ1-5; D unclear. Germline CDR1 is SGHVS and CDR2 is FNYEAQ. V lost 5 bases to trimming and J lost 0 bases, with 11 bases between them. The CDR3 has 15 amino acids. Based on the CDR3 plus reference TRBV7-6 and TRBJ1-5, the full variable domain is GAGVSQSPRYKVTKRGQDVALRCDPISGHVSLYWYRQALGQGPEFLTYFNYEAQQDKSGLPNDRFSAERPEGSISTLTIQRTEQRDSAMYRCASSPREYSNQPQHFGDGTRLSIL.

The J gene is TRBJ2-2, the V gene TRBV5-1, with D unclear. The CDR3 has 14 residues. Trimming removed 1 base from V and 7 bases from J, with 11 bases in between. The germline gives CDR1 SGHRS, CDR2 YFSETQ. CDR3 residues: CASSLSLGNGELFF. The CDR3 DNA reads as TGCGCCAGCAGCTTGTCTTTGGGAAACGGGGAGCTGTTTTTT.

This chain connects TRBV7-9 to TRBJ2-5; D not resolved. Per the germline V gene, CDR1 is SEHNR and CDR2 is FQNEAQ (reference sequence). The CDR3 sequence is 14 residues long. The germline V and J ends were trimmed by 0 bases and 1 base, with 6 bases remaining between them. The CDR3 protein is CASSLAASQETQYF. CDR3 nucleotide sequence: TGTGCCAGCAGCTTAGCGGCGTCCCAAGAGACCCAGTACTTC.

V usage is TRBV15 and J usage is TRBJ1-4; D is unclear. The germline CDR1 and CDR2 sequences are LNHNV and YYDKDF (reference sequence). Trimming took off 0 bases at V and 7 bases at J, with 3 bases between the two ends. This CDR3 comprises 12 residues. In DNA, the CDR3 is TGTGCCACCAGCAGAGAAGGTGAAAAACTGTTTTTT. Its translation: CATSREGEKLFF.

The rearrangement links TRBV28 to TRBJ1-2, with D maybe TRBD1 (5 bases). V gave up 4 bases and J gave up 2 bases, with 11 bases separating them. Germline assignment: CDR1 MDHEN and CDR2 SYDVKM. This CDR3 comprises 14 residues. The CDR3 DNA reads TGTGCCAGCAGTTCGGGACGGGAAAACTATGGCTACACCTTC. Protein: CASSSGRENYGYTF.

This chain's CDR3 is CASSIRGGLAGSYEQYF. DNA of the CDR3: TGTGCCAGTAGTATCCGGGGGGGATTAGCTGGGTCCTACGAGCAGTACTTC. The chain couples TRBV19 to TRBJ2-7; 8 bases map to TRBD2. The CDR3 runs to 17 residues. V gave up 3 bases and J gave up 1 base; unmatched junction bases: 11. Germline CDR1 reads LNHDA; CDR2 reads SQIVND (reference sequence).

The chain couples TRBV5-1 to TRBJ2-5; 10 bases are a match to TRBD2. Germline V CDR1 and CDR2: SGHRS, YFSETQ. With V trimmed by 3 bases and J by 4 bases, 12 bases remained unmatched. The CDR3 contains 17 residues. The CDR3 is CASSYTASGGSRETQYF. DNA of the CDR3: TGCGCCAGCAGCTATACCGCTAGCGGGGGATCCCGAGAGACCCAGTACTTC.

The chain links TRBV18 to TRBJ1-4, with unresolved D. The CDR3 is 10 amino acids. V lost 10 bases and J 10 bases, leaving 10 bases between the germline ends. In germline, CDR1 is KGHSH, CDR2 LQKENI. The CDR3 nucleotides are TGTGCCATGAACTTAGGAAAACTGTTTTTT. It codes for CAMNLGKLFF.

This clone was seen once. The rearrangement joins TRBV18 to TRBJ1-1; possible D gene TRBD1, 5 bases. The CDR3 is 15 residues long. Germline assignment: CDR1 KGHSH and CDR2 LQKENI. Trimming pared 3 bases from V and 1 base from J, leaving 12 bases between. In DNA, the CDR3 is TGTGCCAGCTCACCGAGGGACTCCCCGAACACTGAAGCTTTCTTT. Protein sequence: CASSPRDSPNTEAFF.

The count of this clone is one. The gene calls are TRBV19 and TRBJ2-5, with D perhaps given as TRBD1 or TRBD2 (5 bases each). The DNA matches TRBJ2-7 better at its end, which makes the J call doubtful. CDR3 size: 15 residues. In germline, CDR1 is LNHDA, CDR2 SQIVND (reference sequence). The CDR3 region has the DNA TGTGCCAGTAGTATAGGTCGAGGGACGTCCTACGAGCAGTACTTC. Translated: CASSIGRGTSYEQYF.

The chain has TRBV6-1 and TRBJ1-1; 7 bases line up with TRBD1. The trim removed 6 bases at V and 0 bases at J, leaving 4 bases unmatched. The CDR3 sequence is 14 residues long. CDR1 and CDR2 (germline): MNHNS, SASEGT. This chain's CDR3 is CASRGQSMNTEAFF. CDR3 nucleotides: TGTGCCAGCAGGGGACAGTCCATGAACACTGAAGCTTTCTTT.

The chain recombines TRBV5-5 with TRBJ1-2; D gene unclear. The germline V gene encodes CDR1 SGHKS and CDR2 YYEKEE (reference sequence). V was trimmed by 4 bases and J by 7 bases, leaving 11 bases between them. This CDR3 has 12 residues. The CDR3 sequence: CASSLPATGYTF. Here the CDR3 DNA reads TGTGCCAGCAGCCTTCCGGCCACTGGCTACACCTTC. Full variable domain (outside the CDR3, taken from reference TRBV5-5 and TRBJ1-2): DAGVTQSPTHLIKTRGQQVTLRCSPISGHKSVSWYQQVLGQGPQFIFQYYEKEERGRGNFPDRFSARQFPNYSSELNVNALLLGDSALYLCASSLPATGYTFGSGTRLTVV.

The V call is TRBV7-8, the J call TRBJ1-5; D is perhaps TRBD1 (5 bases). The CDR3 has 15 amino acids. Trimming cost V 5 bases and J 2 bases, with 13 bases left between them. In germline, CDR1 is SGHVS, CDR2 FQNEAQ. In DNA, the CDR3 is TGTGCCAGCAGCCGGGGGACGGGTGGCAATCAGCCCCAGCATTTT. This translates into CASSRGTGGNQPQHF.

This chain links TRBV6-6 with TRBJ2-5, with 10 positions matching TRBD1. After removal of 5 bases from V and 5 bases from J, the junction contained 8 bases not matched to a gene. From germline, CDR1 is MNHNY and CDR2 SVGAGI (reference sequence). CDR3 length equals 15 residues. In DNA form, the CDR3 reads TGTGCCAGCAGTACTGACAGGGGGCGAGTTGAGACCCAGTACTTC. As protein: CASSTDRGRVETQYF.

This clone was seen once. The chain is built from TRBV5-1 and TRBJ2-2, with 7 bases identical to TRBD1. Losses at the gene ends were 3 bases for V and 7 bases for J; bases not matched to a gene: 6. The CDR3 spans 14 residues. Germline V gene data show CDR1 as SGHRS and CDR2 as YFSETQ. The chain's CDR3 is CASSSGQIRGELFF. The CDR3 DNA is TGCGCCAGCAGCTCGGGACAGATCCGCGGGGAGCTGTTTTTT. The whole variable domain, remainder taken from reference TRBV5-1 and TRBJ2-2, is KAGVTQTPRYLIKTRGQQVTLSCSPISGHRSVSWYQQTPGQGLQFLFEYFSETQRNKGNFPGRFSGRQFSNSRSEMNVSTLELGDSALYLCASSSGQIRGELFFGEGSRLTVL.

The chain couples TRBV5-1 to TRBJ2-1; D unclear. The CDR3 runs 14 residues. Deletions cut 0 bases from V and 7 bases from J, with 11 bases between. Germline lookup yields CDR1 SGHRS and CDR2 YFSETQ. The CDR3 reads CASSLGGAQNEQFF. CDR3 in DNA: TGCGCCAGCAGCTTGGGAGGCGCGCAGAATGAGCAGTTCTTC. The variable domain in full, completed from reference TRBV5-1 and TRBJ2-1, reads KAGVTQTPRYLIKTRGQQVTLSCSPISGHRSVSWYQQTPGQGLQFLFEYFSETQRNKGNFPGRFSGRQFSNSRSEMNVSTLELGDSALYLCASSLGGAQNEQFFGPGTRLTVL.